These 30 T cell receptor beta chains originate from one sample sequenced in a study of blood T cells in healthy people across ages. The second PCR ran about 6 to 12 cycles with a sample-barcoded 5' primer and J-beta primers. TCRdb analysed the 5' RACE reads with MiXCR anew, one entry per CDR3 protein. The sample yields roughly 900,000 distinct CDR3 sequences, 25% to 30% seen once. Specimen: blood. The receptor source for this set is a woman aged 80 or over in good health.

V usage is TRBV6-6 and J usage is TRBJ2-7; tentatively, D is TRBD1 (6 bases). Germline V gene data show CDR1 as MNHNY and CDR2 as SVGAGI (reference sequence). The CDR3 totals 16 residues. The V end lost 0 bases, the J end lost 3 bases, and 15 bases lay between the germline ends. In DNA, the CDR3 is TGTGCCAGCAGTTACTCCGGACAGCCCTTCCTCTACGAGCAGTACTTC. It is translated as CASSYSGQPFLYEQYF.

This clonotype has more than one count but fewer than ten. The CDR3 coding sequence is TGTGCCAGCAGCTCAGGCAGCGGGGACCAGCCTAGCACAGATACGCAGTATTTT. It yields the protein CASSSGSGDQPSTDTQYF. The chain recombines TRBV7-9 with TRBJ2-3; 7 bases are a match to TRBD2. The V gene end was trimmed by 4 bases and the J gene end by 0 bases; junction bases not matched to a gene: 13. The CDR3 length is 18 residues. The germline CDR1 and CDR2 sequences are SEHNR and FQNEAQ (reference sequence).

This clonotype was seen at least ten times. This sequence joins TRBV25-1 and TRBJ2-7, with unresolved D. With 3 bases removed from V and 1 base from J, the gap between germline ends came to 7 bases. CDR1 and CDR2 from the germline V gene are MGHDK and SYGVNS. The CDR3 contains 13 residues. CDR3: CASSDVGSYEQYF. Here the CDR3 DNA reads TGTGCCAGCAGTGACGTGGGGTCCTACGAGCAGTACTTC.

This clonotype has a count of ten or more. V and J are TRBV9 and TRBJ2-5, with a possible D match to TRBD2 (5 bases). Germline CDR1 and CDR2: SGDLS and YYNGEE. The V gene lost 0 bases and the J gene lost 5 bases, with 11 bases spanning the gap. The CDR3 is 14 residues long. In nucleotides, the CDR3 is TGTGCCAGCAGCGTAGGGTTTAGCGAGGAGACCCAGTACTTC. Translating it yields CASSVGFSEETQYF.

This clonotype occurred many times. The rearrangement uses TRBV7-2 and TRBJ2-7, with TRBD2 matching 9 bases. The V segment lost 1 base and the J segment 2 bases; nucleotides outside the gene matches: 3. This CDR3 spans 15 amino acids. The germline V gene encodes CDR1 SGHTA and CDR2 FQGNSA. The CDR3 sequence is CASSLEAGGPYEQYF. The CDR3 DNA sequence: TGTGCCAGCAGCTTAGAGGCGGGGGGGCCCTACGAGCAGTACTTC.

This clonotype was seen ten or more times. The chain combines TRBV29-1 with TRBJ1-5, with TRBD1 as a possible D gene (5 bases). Per germline, CDR1 SQVTM and CDR2 ANQGSEA. The CDR3 is 14 residues long. Written as DNA, the CDR3 is TGCAGGGGAGGGAAGGGGCAGAAAGGTCAGCCCCAGCATTTT. This encodes CRGGKGQKGQPQHF.

This clonotype has a count of ten or more. The chain is built from TRBV10-3 and TRBJ1-1; D is undetermined. Trimming shortened V by 0 bases and J by 1 base, and 15 bases separated the two germline ends. CDR3 size: 17 residues. Germline V lookup: CDR1 ENHRY, CDR2 SYGVKD. The CDR3 nucleotides read TGTGCCATCAGTGAGTCGTTGCTTACGCGGGGGAACACTGAAGCTTTCTTT. This codes for CAISESLLTRGNTEAFF.

In regard to this clonotype: One base away lies a much larger clone, so this may be a sequencing read error. This sequence joins TRBV3-1 and TRBJ2-3; a weak D match, TRBD2 (5 bases). Deletions cut 1 base from V and 8 bases from J, with 13 bases between. Germline CDR1 and CDR2: LGHDT and YNNKEL (reference sequence). The CDR3 runs to 14 residues. CDR3 DNA: TGTGCCAGCAGCCAAGGACGGGGAAGCGGTACGCAGTATTTT. Protein sequence: CASSQGRGSGTQYF.

This clonotype was seen more than once but under ten times. CDR3 protein: CASSPGGGPVRDYGYTF. For the CDR3, the DNA is TGTGCCAGCAGTCCCGGTGGAGGCCCCGTTCGAGATTATGGCTACACCTTC. The V call is TRBV28, the J call TRBJ1-2; D unclear. Germline CDR1 is MDHEN and CDR2 is SYDVKM. Trimming stripped 5 bases from V and 5 bases from J, with 24 bases between. There are 17 residues in the CDR3.

This clonotype was counted a few times. V and J are TRBV2 and TRBJ1-2; 11 bases fit TRBD1. The V segment lost 6 bases and the J segment 6 bases; nucleotides outside the gene matches: 12. The CDR3 is 16 residues long. From germline, CDR1 is SNHLY and CDR2 FYNNEI. In nucleotides, the CDR3 is TGTGCCAGCAGGGCCTGGACAGGGGGCGAAAGAGATGGCTACACCTTC. It yields the protein CASRAWTGGERDGYTF.

This clonotype was recorded only once. Since a much larger clone is just one base distant, this may be a read error. The V gene is TRBV7-9, the J gene TRBJ2-1; D unresolved. The assigned J gene may be wrong: the sequence end matches TRBJ2-7 better. Germline V lookup: CDR1 SEHNR, CDR2 FQNEAQ (reference sequence). The CDR3 length is 13 residues. CDR3 sequence: CASGDVTYNEQYF. The CDR3, as DNA: TGTGCCAGCGGCGACGTAACCTACAATGAGCAGTACTTC.

This clonotype came up many times. The genes are TRBV3-1 and TRBJ2-7; 8 bases are a match to TRBD1. The J segment lost 0 bases and the V segment lost 1 base, leaving 2 bases of the junction unmatched. CDR1 is LGHDT and CDR2 is YNNKEL in the germline V gene (reference sequence). This CDR3 has 15 residues. The CDR3: CASSQVGTGSYEQYF. The CDR3 nucleotides are TGTGCCAGCAGCCAAGTTGGGACAGGCTCCTACGAGCAGTACTTC.

This clonotype was recorded at least ten times. The chain carries TRBV3-1 and TRBJ2-7; 7 positions match TRBD1. CDR3 length equals 15 residues. Germline values: CDR1 LGHDT, CDR2 YNNKEL (reference sequence). V gave up 1 base and J gave up 1 base; unmatched junction bases: 4. CDR3 nucleotide sequence: TGTGCCAGCAGCCAAGTCCCGGGACAGTCCTACGAGCAGTACTTC. This translates into CASSQVPGQSYEQYF.

This clonotype was seen more than once but under ten times. The chain is built from TRBV2 and TRBJ1-5; D is undetermined. This CDR3 region has 14 residues. Trimming cost V 6 bases and J 1 base, with 10 bases left between them. The germline V gene encodes CDR1 SNHLY and CDR2 FYNNEI. Here the CDR3 reads CASRAGLSNQPQHF. In DNA, the CDR3 is TGTGCCAGCAGAGCCGGACTGAGCAATCAGCCCCAGCATTTT.

The genes are TRBV20-1 and TRBJ1-2, with a possible D match to TRBD1 (6 bases). The CDR3 is 14 amino acids. Germline assignment: CDR1 DFQATT and CDR2 SNEGSKA (reference sequence). V was clipped by 0 bases and J by 8 bases, with 16 bases between them. The CDR3 spells CSARDRERGRGYTF. The CDR3 DNA reads TGCAGTGCTAGAGATAGAGAAAGGGGGAGAGGCTACACCTTC.

This clonotype appeared many times. J is TRBJ2-5 and V is TRBV20-1; D gene unclear. V was clipped by 8 bases and J by 1 base, with 11 bases between them. The germline CDR1 and CDR2 sequences are DFQATT and SNEGSKA (reference sequence). This CDR3 is built from 12 residues. CDR3 amino acids: CSTDSPQETQYF. DNA of the CDR3: TGCAGTACGGATAGCCCCCAAGAGACCCAGTACTTC.

This clonotype was seen repeatedly, ten times or more. The CDR3: CASSLEGPEPGTQYF. DNA of the CDR3: TGTGCCAGCAGCTTAGAGGGACCCGAGCCCGGCACGCAGTATTTT. This chain links TRBV11-2 with TRBJ2-3; either TRBD1 or TRBD2 may fit D (5 bases each). The CDR3 runs 15 residues. With 0 bases removed from V and 9 bases from J, the gap between germline ends came to 16 bases. In germline, CDR1 is SGHAT, CDR2 FQNNGV.

This clonotype was picked up many times. The genes are TRBV12-3 or TRBV12-4 and TRBJ2-1, with 12 bases lining up with TRBD2. The length of the CDR3 is 16 residues. V shed 6 bases and J 5 bases; nucleotides not matched to a gene: 8. The CDR3 sequence: CASRKASGGAHNEQFF. CDR3 bases: TGTGCCAGCAGAAAAGCTAGCGGGGGGGCCCACAATGAGCAGTTCTTC.

There are many counts of this clonotype. It is unclear where the CDR3 begins or ends on the DNA, so no DNA is shown, and the CDR3 is as TCRdb lists it. The chain couples TRBV7-9 to TRBJ1-2; the D call in the table, TRBD1, was not verified against the DNA. The V gene's germline CDR1 is SEHNR and CDR2 FQNEAQ (reference sequence). Including both end residues, the CDR3 is 12 amino acids long. The chain's CDR3 is CASSFLWGGYTF.

There are many counts of this clonotype. The chain has TRBV20-1 and TRBJ2-5; TRBD2 matches at 7 bases. Germline V lookup: CDR1 DFQATT, CDR2 SNEGSKA (reference sequence). V lost 3 bases to trimming and J lost 5 bases; unmatched junction nucleotides: 6. This CDR3 is built from 13 residues. DNA for the CDR3: TGCAGTGCTAGGGGATGGGGGGGGGAGACCCAGTACTTC. Encoded protein: CSARGWGGETQYF.

This clonotype was seen a handful of times. A much larger clone differs from this one at a single base, so this may be a read error. This chain uses TRBV4-2 with TRBJ2-3; D gene ambiguous. The germline V and J ends were trimmed by 5 bases and 4 bases, with 13 bases remaining between them. Per germline, CDR1 LGHNA and CDR2 YNFKEQ. The CDR3 has 14 residues. The CDR3 region has the DNA TGTGCCAGCAGCTGTGGGATTTCGGCAGATACGCAGTATTTT. It specifies CASSCGISADTQYF.

This clonotype was detected only a few times. The gene calls are TRBV7-6 and TRBJ2-3; D tentatively reads TRBD1 or TRBD2 (5 bases each). The germline V gene has CDR1 SGHVS and CDR2 FNYEAQ. CDR3 length: 15 residues. Trimming removed 4 bases at V and 2 bases at J, with 13 bases between. CDR3: CASSSGTLNTDTQYF. DNA of the CDR3: TGTGCCAGCAGCTCCGGGACCTTAAACACAGATACGCAGTATTTT.

The rearrangement links TRBV20-1 to TRBJ2-3; TRBD2 matches 7 bases. Trimming took 5 bases from V and 5 from J; bases not matched to a gene: 13. There are 15 residues in the CDR3. The germline gives CDR1 DFQATT, CDR2 SNEGSKA (reference sequence). The DNA for the CDR3 is TGCAGTGCTGGGGGGGAACTATTGGGGATAGATACGCAGTATTTT. Its protein is CSAGGELLGIDTQYF.

In regard to this clonotype: This may be a read error, as it is one base from a much larger clone. The chain joins TRBV2 to TRBJ2-1; 7 bases are a match to TRBD1. Germline CDR1 and CDR2: SNHLY and FYNNEI. The CDR3 has 15 amino acids. The CDR3 region has the DNA TGTGCCGGCAGGGAAAGGGACAGTTTCTACAATGAGCAGTTCTTC. Its protein is CAGRERDSFYNEQFF.

A word on this clonotype: At one end, the junction sequence differs from germline, possibly due to a read error. This sequence joins TRBV10-3 and TRBJ2-7, with TRBD1 identical over 8 bases. CDR1 and CDR2 from the germline V gene are ENHRY and SYGVKD. This CDR3 contains 16 residues. CDR3 bases: TGTGCCATCGGTGACACCCGGGGACAGGCCGTGGACGAGCAGTACTTC. Translating it yields CAIGDTRGQAVDEQYF.

This clonotype was detected ten times or more. The CDR3 sequence is CASSPLDRNNEQFF. CDR3 bases: TGTGCCAGCTCACCGCTGGACCGGAACAATGAGCAGTTCTTC. The chain employs TRBV18 and TRBJ2-1, with D hard to call. Trimming took off 3 bases at V and 5 bases at J, with 11 bases between the two ends. The CDR3 runs 14 residues. The germline CDR1 and CDR2 sequences are KGHSH and LQKENI.

The table lists this clonotype with a few counts. With a much larger clone just one base away, this may be a read error. The rearrangement uses TRBV10-3 and TRBJ2-1; D might be TRBD2 (6 bases). The CDR3 extends over 15 amino acids. CDR1 and CDR2 (germline): ENHRY, SYGVKD. The CDR3 protein is CAISDPGTLYSEQFF. The CDR3 coding sequence is TGTGCCATCAGCGATCCCGGGACTCTCTACAGTGAGCAGTTCTTC.

Many counts were recorded for this clonotype. The rearrangement uses TRBV3-1 and TRBJ2-5; 8 nucleotides align to TRBD1. Germline V gene lookup returns CDR1 LGHDT and CDR2 YNNKEL (reference sequence). The CDR3 is 17 residues long. The trim removed 5 bases at V and 4 bases at J, leaving 15 bases unmatched. CDR3 sequence (DNA): TGTGCCAGCAGCGGAAACCGCGGACAGGGATTAGGAGAGACCCAGTACTTC. It yields the protein CASSGNRGQGLGETQYF.

This clonotype was recorded at least ten times. The chain is built from TRBV7-2 and TRBJ2-7; unclear D gene. With 8 bases removed from V and 3 bases from J, the gap between germline ends came to 14 bases. This CDR3 is 13 amino acids long. CDR1 is SGHTA, CDR2 FQGNSA, per germline. The CDR3, as DNA: TGTGCCAGCTCAGCTTACTTTCTCTACGAGCAGTACTTC. This sequence encodes CASSAYFLYEQYF. The variable domain in full, with the rest retrieved from reference TRBV7-2 and TRBJ2-7, is GAGVSQSPSNKVTEKGKDVELRCDPISGHTALYWYRQSLGQGLEFLIYFQGNSAPDKSGLPSDRFSAERTGGSVSTLTIQRTQQEDSAVYLCASSAYFLYEQYFGPGTRLTVT.

V and J are TRBV7-8 and TRBJ2-7; 9 nucleotides match TRBD1. This CDR3 region has 18 residues. Per the germline V gene, CDR1 is SGHVS and CDR2 is FQNEAQ. J lost 7 bases, V lost 5 bases, and 21 bases had no gene match. The CDR3 spells CASSPQPATGGRAREQYF. CDR3 coding DNA: TGTGCCAGCAGCCCCCAGCCTGCAACAGGGGGCCGGGCAAGGGAGCAGTACTTC.